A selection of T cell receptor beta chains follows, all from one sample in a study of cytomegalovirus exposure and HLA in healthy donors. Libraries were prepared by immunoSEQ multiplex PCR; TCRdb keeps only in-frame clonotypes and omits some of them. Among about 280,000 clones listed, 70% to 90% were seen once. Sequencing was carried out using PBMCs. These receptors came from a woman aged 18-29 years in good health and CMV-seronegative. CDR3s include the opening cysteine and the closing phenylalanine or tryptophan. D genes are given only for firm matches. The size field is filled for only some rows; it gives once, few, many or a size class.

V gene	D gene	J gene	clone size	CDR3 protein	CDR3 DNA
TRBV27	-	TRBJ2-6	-	CASSFLGANVLTF	TGTGCCAGCAGTTTTCTGGGGGCCAACGTCCTGACTTTC
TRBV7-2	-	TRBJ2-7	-	CASSLVSGGGLYEQYF	TGTGCCAGCAGCTTAGTGTCGGGGGGCGGGCTATACGAGCAGTACTTC
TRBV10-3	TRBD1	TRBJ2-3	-	CAIRKGGQGLDTQYF	TGTGCCATCAGGAAGGGGGGACAGGGCCTCGATACGCAGTATTTT
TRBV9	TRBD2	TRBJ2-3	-	CASSVSRGGYTDTQYF	TGTGCCAGCAGCGTGAGTCGGGGGGGTTACACAGATACGCAGTATTTT
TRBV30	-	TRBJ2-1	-	CAWSVLGASYNEQFF	TGTGCCTGGAGTGTACTGGGGGCAAGCTACAATGAGCAGTTCTTC
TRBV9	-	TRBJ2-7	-	CASSANAATALYEQYF	TGTGCCAGCAGCGCGAATGCCGCGACTGCACTCTACGAGCAGTACTTC
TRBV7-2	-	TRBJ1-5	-	CASSLEKGNQPQHF	TGTGCCAGCAGCTTAGAAAAGGGGAACCAGCCCCAGCATTTT
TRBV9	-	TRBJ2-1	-	CASSDRQASYNEQFF	TGTGCCAGCAGCGACCGACAGGCTTCCTACAATGAGCAGTTCTTC
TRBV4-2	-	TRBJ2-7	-	CASSDLTAGYEQYF	TGTGCCAGCAGCGACCTTACCGCGGGGTACGAGCAGTACTTC
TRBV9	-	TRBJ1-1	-	CASSVDAGGEAFF	TGTGCCAGCAGCGTAGATGCGGGGGGCGAAGCTTTCTTT
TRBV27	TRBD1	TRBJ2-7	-	CASSLGDRVGDEQYF	TGTGCCAGCAGTTTAGGCGACAGGGTAGGCGACGAGCAGTACTTC
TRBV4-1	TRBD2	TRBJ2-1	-	CASSHKLAGGNNEQFF	TGCGCCAGCAGCCACAAACTAGCGGGGGGGAACAATGAGCAGTTCTTC
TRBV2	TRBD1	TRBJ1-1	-	CASRVDRGNTEAFF	TGTGCCAGCAGAGTGGACAGGGGGAACACTGAAGCTTTCTTT
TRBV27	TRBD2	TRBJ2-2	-	CASSLLAGGLVTGELFF	TGTGCCAGCAGTTTACTAGCGGGGGGACTGGTCACCGGGGAGCTGTTTTTT
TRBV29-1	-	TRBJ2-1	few	CSVTGRHALNEQFF	TGCAGCGTTACAGGGAGACACGCCCTAAATGAGCAGTTCTTC
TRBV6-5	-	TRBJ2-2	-	CASSENENTGELFF	TGTGCCAGCAGTGAGAATGAGAACACCGGGGAGCTGTTTTTT
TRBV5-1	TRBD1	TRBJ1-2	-	CASSLTGDYGYTF	TGCGCCAGCAGCCTCACAGGGGACTATGGCTACACCTTC
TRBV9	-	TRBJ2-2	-	CASKGGNTGELFF	TGTGCCAGCAAAGGGGGGAACACCGGGGAGCTGTTTTTT
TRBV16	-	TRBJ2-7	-	CASSQSKGEVRQIYEQYF	TGTGCCAGCAGCCAATCGAAGGGGGAAGTGAGACAAATCTACGAGCAGTACTTC
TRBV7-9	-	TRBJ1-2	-	CASSASTPEDGYTF	TGTGCCAGCAGCGCCTCGACCCCAGAGGATGGCTACACCTTC
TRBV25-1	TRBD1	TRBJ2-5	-	CASNPPGQGAETQYF	TGTGCCAGCAATCCACCGGGACAGGGGGCAGAGACCCAGTACTTC
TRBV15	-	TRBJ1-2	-	CATRGPTDRTANYGYTF	TGTGCCACCAGGGGCCCCACCGACCGAACAGCTAACTATGGCTACACCTTC
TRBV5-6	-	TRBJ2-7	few	CASSTGTLHEQYF	TGTGCCAGCAGTACCGGGACACTCCACGAGCAGTACTTC
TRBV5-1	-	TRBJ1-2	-	CASSSPDRRYGYTF	TGCGCCAGCAGCTCCCCTGACAGGCGCTATGGCTACACCTTC
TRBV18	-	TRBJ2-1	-	CASSPSSSPYNEQFF	TGTGCCAGCTCACCTAGCTCGTCCCCCTACAATGAGCAGTTCTTC
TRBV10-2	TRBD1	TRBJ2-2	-	CASSAPGQVTTGELFF	TGCGCCAGCAGCGCACCGGGACAGGTGACCACCGGGGAGCTGTTTTTT
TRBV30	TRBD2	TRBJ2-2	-	CLGGRTGELFF	TGTTTGGGGGGGAGGACCGGGGAGCTGTTTTTT
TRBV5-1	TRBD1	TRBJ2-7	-	CASSDRQGSEQYF	TGCGCCAGCAGCGATCGACAGGGATCGGAGCAGTACTTC
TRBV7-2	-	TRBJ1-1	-	CASSFLGPGNMNTEAFF	TGTGCCAGCAGCTTTCTTGGCCCGGGGAATATGAACACTGAAGCTTTCTTT
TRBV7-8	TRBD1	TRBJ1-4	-	CASSSTGRSDEKLFF	TGTGCCAGCAGCTCGACAGGGCGTTCGGATGAAAAACTGTTTTTT
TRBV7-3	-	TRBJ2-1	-	CASSLGLQQFF	TGTGCCAGCAGCTTAGGGCTGCAGCAGTTCTTC
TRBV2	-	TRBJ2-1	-	CASSFVNLDQFF	TGTGCCAGCAGCTTCGTCAACCTAGACCAGTTCTTC
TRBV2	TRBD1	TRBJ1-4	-	CAISPGQYEKLFF	TGTGCCATCTCTCCGGGACAGTATGAAAAACTGTTTTTT
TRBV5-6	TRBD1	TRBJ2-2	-	CASSSAGGANTGELFF	TGTGCCAGCAGCTCCGCAGGGGGCGCAAACACCGGGGAGCTGTTTTTT
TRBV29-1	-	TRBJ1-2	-	CSEGLAGYGYTF	TGCAGCGAGGGGCTTGCCGGCTATGGCTACACCTTC
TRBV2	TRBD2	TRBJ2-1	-	CASSVGRGGAWDEQFF	TGTGCCAGCAGTGTGGGTCGCGGGGGGGCTTGGGATGAGCAGTTCTTC